One and the same sample provided the 20 T cell receptor beta chains below, sequenced in a study of patients and donors after allogeneic stem cell transplantation. TCRdb analysed the RT-PCR reads with MiXCR anew, one entry per CDR3 protein. The sample records around 240,000 distinct CDR3 sequences, 14% being singletons. The sample was blood, either unsorted or a sorted T cell fraction (not recorded which). The origin of the receptors is a human donor who was either an allogeneic HSCT recipient or a stem cell or donor lymphocyte infusion donor (not recorded which). It is not recorded whose cells these are; they may come from a transplant donor.

The chain joins TRBV5-6 to TRBJ2-3; TRBD2 aligns across 7 bases. Germline assignment: CDR1 SGHDT and CDR2 YYEEEE. With V trimmed by 2 bases and J by 0 bases, 6 bases remained unmatched. CDR3 size: 16 residues. CDR3 in amino acids: CASSFAGEGSTDTQYF. CDR3 bases: TGTGCCAGCAGCTTTGCGGGAGAAGGGAGCACAGATACGCAGTATTTT.

The chain recombines TRBV6-6 with TRBJ2-5, with D perhaps TRBD2 (7 bases). The CDR3 has 13 amino acids. Trimming left V 6 bases short and J 4 bases short, with 12 bases between. The germline V gene has CDR1 MNHNY and CDR2 SVGAGI (reference sequence). CDR3 amino acids: CASSGGTSETQYF. As DNA, the CDR3 is TGTGCCAGCAGCGGGGGGACATCAGAGACCCAGTACTTC.

This clonotype was counted a single time. With a much larger clone just one base away, this may be a read error. This chain links TRBV5-6 with TRBJ1-1; no clear D gene. CDR1 is SGHDT and CDR2 is YYEEEE in the germline V gene. The CDR3 is 13 amino acids. This CDR3 is CASSLTINTEASF. As DNA, the CDR3 is TGTGCCAGCAGCTTGACGATTAACACTGAAGCTTCCTTT.

At least ten counts were recorded for this clonotype. The chain joins TRBV20-1 to TRBJ1-2, with 9 bases aligning to TRBD1. J was trimmed by 8 bases and V by 0 bases; bases with no gene match: 19. Germline CDR1 is DFQATT and CDR2 is SNEGSKA (reference sequence). The CDR3 extends over 18 amino acids. Here the CDR3 reads CSARDGPGQGTSVGGYTF. CDR3 coding DNA: TGCAGTGCTAGAGACGGCCCGGGACAGGGAACGTCCGTAGGGGGCTACACCTTC.

This chain links TRBV21-1 with TRBJ2-3. TRBV21-1 is an annotated pseudogene. CDR3 size: 13 residues. The CDR3 DNA sequence: TGTGCCAGCCTTCTGGACGGGACAGATACGCAGTATTTT. Protein: CASLLDGTDTQYF.

This clonotype was found a few times. The rearrangement uses TRBV15 and TRBJ2-5; TRBD1 matches at 7 bases. The ends lost 8 bases at V and 4 bases at J; junction bases unmatched: 10. The CDR3 runs to 14 residues. CDR1 and CDR2 (germline): LNHNV, YYDKDF (reference sequence). CDR3 in amino acids: CATRNSDRAETQYF. DNA for the CDR3: TGTGCCACCCGAAACTCCGACAGGGCAGAGACCCAGTACTTC.

In its sample, this clonotype was seen a few times. The chain combines TRBV4-3 with TRBJ2-3; D remains unclear. The CDR3 covers 16 residues. V was shortened by 1 base and J by 0 bases, with 11 bases between the two germline ends. Germline V gene sequence: CDR1 LGHNA, CDR2 YSLEER. The CDR3 protein is CASSQGSGPSTDTQYF. CDR3 nucleotides: TGCGCCAGCAGCCAAGGTTCCGGGCCTAGCACAGATACGCAGTATTTT.

This rearrangement joins TRBV20-1 to TRBJ2-1, with D possibly TRBD2 on 6 matching bases. Germline V lookup: CDR1 DFQATT, CDR2 SNEGSKA (reference sequence). This CDR3 has 14 residues. Trimming cost V 3 bases and J 4 bases, with 13 bases left between them. The DNA for the CDR3 is TGCAGTGCTAGTCCCTGGGGGACTTACAATGAGCAGTTCTTC. Translation gives CSASPWGTYNEQFF.

About this clonotype: Because the CDR3's place on the DNA is in doubt, the DNA is left out and the CDR3 is given as listed by TCRdb. The gene calls are TRBV6-4 and TRBJ1-4; the table's D call, TRBD1, has no DNA check behind it. The CDR3 extends over 15 residues, inclusive of both ends. Per the germline V gene, CDR1 is MRHNA and CDR2 is SNTAGT. CDR3 loop: CASPGFRQLMKNCFF.

This clonotype was counted between two and nine times. V gene TRBV12-3 or TRBV12-4 combines with J gene TRBJ2-1; 10 positions agree with TRBD2. V lost 1 base, J lost 8 bases, and 8 bases stayed unmatched. The CDR3 is 16 residues long. The CDR3 DNA reads TGTGCCAGCAGTTTAGGAGCGGGAGGGCCGAAGGATGAGCAGTTCTTC. Its translation is CASSLGAGGPKDEQFF.

The chain couples TRBV7-8 to TRBJ2-6, with D perhaps matching TRBD1 (6 bases). The length of the CDR3 is 15 residues. The V gene lost 2 bases and the J gene lost 4 bases, with 9 bases spanning the gap. In germline, CDR1 is SGHVS, CDR2 FQNEAQ. CDR3 region: CASSLTTGGANVLTF. CDR3 nucleotide sequence: TGTGCCAGCAGCTTAACCACAGGGGGGGCCAACGTCCTGACTTTC.

This clonotype came up many times. The rearrangement joins TRBV12-3 or TRBV12-4 to TRBJ1-1, with 8 bases aligning to TRBD1. V dropped 6 bases and J dropped 2; count of bases not matched to a gene: 8. This CDR3 comprises 15 residues. CDR3 DNA sequence: TGTGCCAGCAGCCTCACCGGACAGGGTAACACTGAAGCTTTCTTT. It encodes CASSLTGQGNTEAFF.

This clonotype has a count of ten or more. The chain employs TRBV29-1 and TRBJ2-7, with 9 positions matching TRBD2. CDR3 length equals 16 residues. Looked up from germline, CDR1 is SQVTM and CDR2 is ANQGSEA. Unmatched junction bases numbered 9, after V lost 2 bases and J lost 1 base. The CDR3 loop is CSVEYVSGSPSYEQYF. The CDR3 region has the DNA TGCAGCGTTGAATATGTTAGCGGGAGCCCTTCCTACGAGCAGTACTTC.

This clonotype showed up just a few times. This chain joins TRBV6-1 and TRBJ1-4; D might be TRBD1 (6 bases). V lost 8 bases to trimming and J lost 4 bases, with 11 bases between them. The CDR3 spans 13 residues. Germline CDR1 MNHNS, CDR2 SASEGT. CDR3 sequence: CASRQAINEKLFF. CDR3 sequence (DNA): TGTGCCAGCCGACAGGCGATTAATGAAAAACTGTTTTTT.

This sequence joins TRBV19 and TRBJ1-2; a weak D match, TRBD1 (5 bases). Deletions cut 4 bases from V and 10 bases from J, with 19 bases between. The length of the CDR3 is 14 residues. Per germline, CDR1 LNHDA and CDR2 SQIVND (reference sequence). CDR3 sequence: CASSTQGNRKDYTF. Written as DNA, the CDR3 is TGTGCCAGTAGTACCCAGGGTAATCGTAAAGACTACACCTTC.

This clonotype was counted many times. The chain employs TRBV29-1 and TRBJ2-1; TRBD1 agrees at 7 bases. The CDR3 is made up of 12 amino acids. Trimming at V came to 5 bases and at J to 6 bases, leaving 4 bases not matched to a gene. Germline V lookup: CDR1 SQVTM, CDR2 ANQGSEA. CDR3 in amino acids: CSVSRQGNEQFF. DNA of the CDR3: TGCAGCGTTTCCCGACAGGGCAATGAGCAGTTCTTC.

This clonotype was seen more than once but under ten times. CDR3 region: CASSQGGSGGPTGELFF. In DNA, the CDR3 is TGTGCCAGCAGCCAAGGAGGCTCGGGGGGGCCCACCGGGGAGCTGTTTTTT. V and J are TRBV4-2 and TRBJ2-2; 8 bases align to TRBD2. V lost 1 base, J lost 4 bases, and 8 bases stayed unmatched. This CDR3 region has 17 residues. Looked up from germline, CDR1 is LGHNA and CDR2 is YNFKEQ.

The genes are TRBV11-2 and TRBJ1-1, with TRBD1 matching 8 bases. The CDR3 runs 15 residues. Trimming at V came to 6 bases and at J to 0 bases, leaving 6 bases not matched to a gene. The germline gives CDR1 SGHAT, CDR2 FQNNGV. CDR3 loop: CASSRQGLMNTEAFF. DNA of the CDR3: TGTGCCAGCAGTAGACAGGGGCTCATGAACACTGAAGCTTTCTTT. The full variable domain, completed using reference TRBV11-2 and TRBJ1-1, is EAGVAQSPRYKIIEKRQSVAFWCNPISGHATLYWYQQILGQGPKLLIQFQNNGVVDDSQLPKDRFSAERLKGVDSTLKIQPAKLEDSAVYLCASSRQGLMNTEAFFGQGTRLTVV.

The sample holds a few counts of this clonotype. This chain links TRBV12-3 or TRBV12-4 with TRBJ1-4; D is unresolved. Trimming removed 5 bases at V and 3 bases at J, with 10 bases between. CDR3 length: 14 residues. DNA of the CDR3: TGTGCCAGCAGTCCCGGGTCCCCTAATGAAAAACTGTTTTTT. It yields the protein CASSPGSPNEKLFF.

This clonotype turned up a few times. The rearrangement joins TRBV7-9 to TRBJ2-2; TRBD1 is a possible D gene (6 bases). Trimming shortened V by 6 bases and J by 6 bases, and 17 bases separated the two germline ends. This CDR3 spans 15 amino acids. The germline gives CDR1 SEHNR, CDR2 FQNEAQ (reference sequence). CDR3 residues: CASRPKQGGSGELFF. In DNA form, the CDR3 reads TGTGCCAGCAGACCGAAACAGGGCGGGTCCGGGGAGCTGTTTTTT.